This T cell receptor (beta chain) originates from a study of blood T cell repertoires in COVID-19. Authors' methods: Nucleated cell number was recorded as an estimate derived from reference gene primer amplification. Assay used: immunoSEQ multiplex PCR; TCRdb lists only in-frame clones, some missing. The V and J calls and clone size are taken from that table; D and trimming were inferred from the DNA. The repertoire holds roughly 97,000 clones, just under 85% seen once, with about 10% in the top ten. This TCR was sampled from a man aged 65 to 85 with acute or convalescent COVID-19. The sequencing sample was made of peripheral blood.

The CDR3 reads CASSYRGEAFF. CDR3 nucleotide sequence: TGTGCCAGCAGTTACCGAGGTGAAGCTTTCTTT. The chain links TRBV6-5 to TRBJ1-1; D remains unclear. Germline CDR1 MNHEY, CDR2 SVGAGI. Deletions cut 2 bases from V and 7 bases from J, with 5 bases between. CDR3 length: 11 residues.